In its sample, the clone carrying this TCR beta chain was seen a few times. The antigen remains unidentified. Full-length variable regions came from constant-region reverse primers plus semi-nested Nested Universal Primer A PCR. A single record per CDR3 protein comes from TCRdb applying MiXCR to the 5' RACE reads. The sample consists of around 33,000 distinct CDR3 sequences, approximately 25% of them appearing once. Study results and limitations: Tumor-infiltrating Treg TCR alpha and beta sequences overlapped most with tumor naive CD4+ T cells, then blood naive. The larger cohort examined one V-J beta rearrangement, not whole repertoires.

Germline V lookup: CDR1 MNHEY, CDR2 SMNVEV (reference sequence). Trimming left V 2 bases short and J 5 bases short, with 10 bases between. The CDR3 consists of 13 residues. The specimen sequenced was memory CD4+ T cells sorted from blood. Subset described: memory CD4+ T cells, CD4+CD45RO+CD25-. The chain uses TRBV27 and TRBJ2-7, with D tentatively TRBD1 (6 bases). This TCR was recovered from a female donor with breast cancer. This chain's CDR3 is CASSLSRDNEQYF. CDR3 coding DNA: TGTGCCAGCAGTTTAAGCAGGGACAACGAGCAGTACTTC.